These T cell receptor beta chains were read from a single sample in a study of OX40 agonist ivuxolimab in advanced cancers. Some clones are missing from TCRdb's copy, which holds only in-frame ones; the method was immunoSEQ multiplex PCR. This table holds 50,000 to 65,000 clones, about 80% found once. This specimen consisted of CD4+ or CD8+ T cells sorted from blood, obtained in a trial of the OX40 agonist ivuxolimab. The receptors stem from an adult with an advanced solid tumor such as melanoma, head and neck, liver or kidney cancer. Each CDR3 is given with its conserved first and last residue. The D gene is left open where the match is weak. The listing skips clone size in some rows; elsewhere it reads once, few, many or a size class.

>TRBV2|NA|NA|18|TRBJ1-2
CASSEALRGGRLDYGYTF
TGTGCCAGCAGTGAAGCGCTTCGGGGCGGGAGATTGGACTATGGCTACACCTTC
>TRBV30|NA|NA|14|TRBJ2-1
CAWSPRGGVNEQFF
TGTGCCTGGTCCCCTAGGGGCGGGGTCAATGAGCAGTTCTTC
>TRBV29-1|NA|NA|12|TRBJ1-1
CSVVRSNTEAFF
TGCAGCGTTGTACGGTCGAACACTGAAGCTTTCTTT
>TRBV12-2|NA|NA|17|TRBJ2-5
CASRPGGSGGLQETQYF
TGTGCAAGTCGCCCCGGGGGTAGCGGGGGCCTTCAAGAGACCCAGTACTTC
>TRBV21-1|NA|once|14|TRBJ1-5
CASGRTGGNQPQHF
TGTGCCAGCGGAAGGACAGGAGGCAATCAGCCCCAGCATTTT
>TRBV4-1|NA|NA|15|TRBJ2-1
CASSQGEEVYNEQFF
TGCGCCAGCAGCCAAGGGGAGGAGGTCTACAATGAGCAGTTCTTC
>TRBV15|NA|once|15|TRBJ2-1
CATSRDKGTYNEQFF
TGTGCCACCAGCAGAGATAAGGGGACCTACAATGAGCAGTTCTTC
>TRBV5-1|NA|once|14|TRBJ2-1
CASSSGAAYNEQFF
TGCGCCAGCAGTTCCGGGGCCGCGTACAATGAGCAGTTCTTC
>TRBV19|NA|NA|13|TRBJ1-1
CASKRDGGTEAFF
TGTGCCAGTAAGAGGGACGGGGGCACTGAAGCTTTCTTT
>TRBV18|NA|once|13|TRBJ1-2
CASHRTGGEGYTF
TGTGCCAGCCATCGTACTGGGGGGGAAGGCTACACCTTC
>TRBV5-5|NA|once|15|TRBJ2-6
CASRIGSSGANVLTF
TGTGCCAGCAGAATCGGGAGCTCTGGGGCCAACGTCCTGACTTTC
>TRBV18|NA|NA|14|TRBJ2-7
CASSQRSSGNEQYF
TGTGCCAGCTCACAGCGGAGTTCGGGGAACGAGCAGTACTTC
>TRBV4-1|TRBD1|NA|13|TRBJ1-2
CASSPGQGDGYTF
TGCGCCAGCAGCCCGGGACAGGGCGATGGCTACACCTTC
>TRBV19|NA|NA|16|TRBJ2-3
CASSDLFLAGTDTQYF
TGTGCCAGCTCGGACCTCTTCCTGGCCGGCACAGATACGCAGTATTTT
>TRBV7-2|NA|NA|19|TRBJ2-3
CASSRPLSGGIEGWDTQYF
TGTGCCAGCAGCCGACCACTCTCAGGCGGGATAGAGGGTTGGGATACGCAGTATTTT
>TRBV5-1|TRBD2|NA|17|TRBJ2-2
CASIPGLAGDSAGELFF
TGCGCCAGCATACCGGGGCTAGCGGGGGATTCGGCCGGGGAGCTGTTTTTT
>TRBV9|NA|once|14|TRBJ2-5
CASSVYPQQETQYF
TGTGCCAGCAGCGTATACCCACAACAAGAGACCCAGTACTTC
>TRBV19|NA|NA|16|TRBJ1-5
CASSARGDYSNQPQHF
TGTGCCAGTAGTGCAAGGGGAGACTATAGCAATCAGCCCCAGCATTTT
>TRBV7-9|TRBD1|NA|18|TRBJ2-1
CASSRSTGSLGSYNEQFF
TGTGCCAGCAGCCGATCGACAGGGAGCCTCGGTTCCTACAATGAGCAGTTCTTC
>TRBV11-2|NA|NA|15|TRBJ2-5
CASSLVTSLPVAQYF
TGTGCCAGCAGCTTAGTAACTAGTTTGCCAGTGGCCCAGTACTTC
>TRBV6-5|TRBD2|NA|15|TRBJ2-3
CASSLSREAGDTQYF
TGTGCCAGCAGTCTGTCGCGGGAGGCTGGAGATACGCAGTATTTT